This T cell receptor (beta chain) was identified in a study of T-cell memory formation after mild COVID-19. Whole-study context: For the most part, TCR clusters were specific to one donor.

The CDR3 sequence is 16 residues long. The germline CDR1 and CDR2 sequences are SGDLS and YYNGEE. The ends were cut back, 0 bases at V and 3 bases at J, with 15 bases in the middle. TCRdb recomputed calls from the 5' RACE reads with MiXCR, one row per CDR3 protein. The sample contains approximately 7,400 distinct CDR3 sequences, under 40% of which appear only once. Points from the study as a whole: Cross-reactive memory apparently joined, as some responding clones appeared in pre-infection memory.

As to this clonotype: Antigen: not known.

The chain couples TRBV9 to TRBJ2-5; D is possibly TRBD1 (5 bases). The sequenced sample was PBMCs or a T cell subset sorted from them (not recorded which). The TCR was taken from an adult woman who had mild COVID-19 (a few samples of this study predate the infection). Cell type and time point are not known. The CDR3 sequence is CASSVEGRAREETQYF. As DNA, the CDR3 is TGTGCCAGCAGCGTAGAGGGCAGGGCGAGAGAAGAGACCCAGTACTTC.